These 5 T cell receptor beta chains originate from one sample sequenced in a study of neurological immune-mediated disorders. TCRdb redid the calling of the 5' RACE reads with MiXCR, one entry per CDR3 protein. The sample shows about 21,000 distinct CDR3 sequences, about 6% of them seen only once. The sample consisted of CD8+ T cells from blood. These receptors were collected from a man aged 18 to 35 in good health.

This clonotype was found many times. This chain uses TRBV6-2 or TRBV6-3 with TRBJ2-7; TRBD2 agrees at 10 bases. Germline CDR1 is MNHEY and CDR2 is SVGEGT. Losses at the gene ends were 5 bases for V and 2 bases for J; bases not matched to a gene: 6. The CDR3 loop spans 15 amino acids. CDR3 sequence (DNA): TGTGCCAGCAGTAATCCGGGACTAGCGACCTACGAGCAGTACTTC. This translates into CASSNPGLATYEQYF.

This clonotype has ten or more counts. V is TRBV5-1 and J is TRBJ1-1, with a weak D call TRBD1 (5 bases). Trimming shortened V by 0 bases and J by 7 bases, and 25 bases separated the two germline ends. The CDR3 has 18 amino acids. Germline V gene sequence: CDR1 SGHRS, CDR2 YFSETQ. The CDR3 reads CASSLEGSSSGPGSEAFF. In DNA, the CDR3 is TGCGCCAGCAGCTTGGAAGGGTCGAGTTCAGGGCCAGGCAGTGAAGCTTTCTTT.

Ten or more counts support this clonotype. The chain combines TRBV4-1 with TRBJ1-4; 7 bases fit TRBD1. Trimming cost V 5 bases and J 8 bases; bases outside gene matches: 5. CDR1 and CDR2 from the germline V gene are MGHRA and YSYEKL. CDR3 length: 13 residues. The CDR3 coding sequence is TGCGCCAGCAGCGGCCGGGACAGCGAAAAACTGTTTTTT. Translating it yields CASSGRDSEKLFF.

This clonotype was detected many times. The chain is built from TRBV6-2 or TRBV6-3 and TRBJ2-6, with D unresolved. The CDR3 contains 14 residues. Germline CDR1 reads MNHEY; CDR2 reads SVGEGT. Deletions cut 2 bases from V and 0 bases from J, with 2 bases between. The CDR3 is CASSYSSGANVLTF. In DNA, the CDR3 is TGTGCCAGCAGTTACAGCTCTGGGGCCAACGTCCTGACTTTC.

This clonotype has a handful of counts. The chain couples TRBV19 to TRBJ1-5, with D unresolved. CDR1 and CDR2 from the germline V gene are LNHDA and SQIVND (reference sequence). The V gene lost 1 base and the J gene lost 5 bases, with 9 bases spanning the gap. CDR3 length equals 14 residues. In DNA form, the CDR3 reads TGTGCCAGTAGTATAGGGGCCATCCATCAGCCCCAGCATTTT. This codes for CASSIGAIHQPQHF.